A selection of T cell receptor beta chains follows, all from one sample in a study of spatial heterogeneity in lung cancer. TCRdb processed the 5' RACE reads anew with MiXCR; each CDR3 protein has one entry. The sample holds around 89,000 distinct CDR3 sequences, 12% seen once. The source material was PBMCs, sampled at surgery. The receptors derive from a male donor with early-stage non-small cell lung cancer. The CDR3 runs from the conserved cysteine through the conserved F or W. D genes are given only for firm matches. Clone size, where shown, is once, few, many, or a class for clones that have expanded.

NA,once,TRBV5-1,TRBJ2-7,TGCGCCAGCAGTCGCGACTCCACCCGATCCTACGAGCAGTACTTC,CASSRDSTRSYEQYF
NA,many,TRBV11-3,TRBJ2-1,TGTGCCAGCAGCTTAGATCGTGGCAGAGGTGAGCAGTTCTTC,CASSLDRGRGEQFF
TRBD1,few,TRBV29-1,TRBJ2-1,TGCAGCGGGGGACAGTCATACAATGAGCAGTTCTTC,CSGGQSYNEQFF
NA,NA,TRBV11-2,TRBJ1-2,TGTGCCAGCAGCTCGGAAGGGTTCACGGGCTACACCTTC,CASSSEGFTGYTF
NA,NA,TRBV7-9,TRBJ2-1,TGTGCCAGCAGCCCACCACTTCGATACGGCCCCTACAATGAGCAGTTCTTC,CASSPPLRYGPYNEQFF
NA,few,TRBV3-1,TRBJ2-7,TGTGCCAGCAGCCAAGATCTGAGTTCCTACGAGCAGTACTTC,CASSQDLSSYEQYF
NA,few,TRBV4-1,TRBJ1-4,TGCGCCAGCAGCCGGACAATAAGGGGGGGAAGGGATGAAAAACTGTTTTTT,CASSRTIRGGRDEKLFF
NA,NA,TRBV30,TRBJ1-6,TGTGCCTGGAGTGTACGGGCAGTCCAATATAATTCACCCCTCCACTTT,CAWSVRAVQYNSPLHF
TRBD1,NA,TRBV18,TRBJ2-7,TGTGCCAGCTCACTCGGGACAGGGCACAGAGAGCAGTACTTC,CASSLGTGHREQYF
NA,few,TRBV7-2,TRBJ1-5,TGTGCCAGCAGCTTTGGGTCGCTCGGGACCAATCAGCCCCAGCATTTT,CASSFGSLGTNQPQHF
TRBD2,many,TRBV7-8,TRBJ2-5,TGTGCCAGCAGCCCGACTAGCGGGAGGGCCGGAGAGACCCAGTACTTC,CASSPTSGRAGETQYF
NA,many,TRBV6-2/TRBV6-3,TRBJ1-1,TGTGCCAGCAGTTACTCGACCCCCGGATCAAAGGCTTTCTTT,CASSYSTPGSKAFF
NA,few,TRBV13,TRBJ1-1,TGTGCCAGCAGCTTAAAGGGGGAGGACACTGAAGCTTTCTTT,CASSLKGEDTEAFF
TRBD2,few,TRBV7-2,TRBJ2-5,TGTGCCAGCAGCGTAACTAGCGCCCAAGAGACCCAGTACTTC,CASSVTSAQETQYF
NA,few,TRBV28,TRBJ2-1,TGTGCCAGCAGTTTGGTCTCCCTGGAGCAGTTCTTC,CASSLVSLEQFF
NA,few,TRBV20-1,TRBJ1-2,TGCAGTGCTAGAGCCTCCATGGACAACACGGGCTTCTATGGCTACACCTTC,CSARASMDNTGFYGYTF
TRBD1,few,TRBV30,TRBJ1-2,TGTGCCTGGAGTCCACGAGAGACAGGGAGATTTTGGTATGGCTACACCTTC,CAWSPRETGRFWYGYTF
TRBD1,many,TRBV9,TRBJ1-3,TGTGCCAGCAGCGTAGATATGGGGGACAGCGACTTTGGAAACACCATATATTTT,CASSVDMGDSDFGNTIYF
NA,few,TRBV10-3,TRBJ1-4,TGTGCCATCAGTGAGTCATTAGGGAGGAATGAAAAACTGTTTTTT,CAISESLGRNEKLFF
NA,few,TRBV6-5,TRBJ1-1,TGTGCCACCGGGCTTGCGGATTGGGCTTTCTTT,CATGLADWAFF
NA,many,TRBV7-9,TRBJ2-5,TGTGCCAGCAGCTTATCGTCCTTTGGGGAGACCCAGTACTTC,CASSLSSFGETQYF
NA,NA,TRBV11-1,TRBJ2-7,TGTGCCAGCAGCTATAATACTGTTGACTACGAGCAGTACTTC,CASSYNTVDYEQYF
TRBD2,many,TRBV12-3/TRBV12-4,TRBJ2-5,TGTGCCAGCAGTCTGACTAGCGGACAAGAGACCCAGTACTTC,CASSLTSGQETQYF
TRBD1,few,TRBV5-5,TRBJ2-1,TGTGCCAGCGGTGGGACAGACTCCTACAATGAGCAGTTCTTC,CASGGTDSYNEQFF
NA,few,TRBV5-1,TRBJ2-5,TGCGCCAGCAGGATCAGGGAACAAGAGACCCAGTACTTC,CASRIREQETQYF
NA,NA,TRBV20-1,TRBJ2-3,TGCAGTGCTAGAGACCCAAAAGTAGGGACAGATACGCAGTATTTT,CSARDPKVGTDTQYF
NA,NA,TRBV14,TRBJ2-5,TGTGCCAGCAGCCAAGACTTTCAGCTGGGGCGAGAGACCCAGTACTTC,CASSQDFQLGRETQYF
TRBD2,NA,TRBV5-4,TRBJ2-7,TGTGCCAGCAGGTATACTAGCGGGGGAACCTACGAGCAGTACTTC,CASRYTSGGTYEQYF
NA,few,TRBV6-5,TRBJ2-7,TGTGCCAGCAGTTACTTCCCGGGAACACCACCCTACGAGCAGTACTTC,CASSYFPGTPPYEQYF
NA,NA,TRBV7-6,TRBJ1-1,TGTGCCAGCAGCCTCAACGGGGAGAACACTGAAGCTTTCTTT,CASSLNGENTEAFF
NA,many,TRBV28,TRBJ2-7,TGTGCCAGCAGCCACCCCCGAGAGCAGTACTTC,CASSHPREQYF
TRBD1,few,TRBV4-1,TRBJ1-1,TGCGCCAGCAGCCAAGTCAGGGGGGAGAACACTGAAGCTTTCTTT,CASSQVRGENTEAFF
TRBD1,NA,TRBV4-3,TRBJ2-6,TGCGCCAGCAGCCGACCGGACAGGGGCCCTGCCTCTGGGGCCAACGTCCTGACTTTC,CASSRPDRGPASGANVLTF
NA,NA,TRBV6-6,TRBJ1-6,TGTGCCAGCAGTCAGGAAACTCATTCACCCCTCCACTTT,CASSQETHSPLHF
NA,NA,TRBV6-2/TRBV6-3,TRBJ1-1,TGTGCCAGCAGCCACGACAGGATGAACACTGAAGCTTTCTTT,CASSHDRMNTEAFF
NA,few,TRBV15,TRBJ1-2,TGTGCCACCAGCAGAGGAGGGAGCTATGGCTACACCTTC,CATSRGGSYGYTF
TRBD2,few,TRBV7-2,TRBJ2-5,TGTGCCAGCAGCCCGAGGGGCGGGAGAGGACAAGAGACCCAGTACTTC,CASSPRGGRGQETQYF
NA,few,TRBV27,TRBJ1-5,TGTGCCAGCGGGACCTTTCTGCCCCAGCATTTT,CASGTFLPQHF
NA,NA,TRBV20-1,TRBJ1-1,TGCAGTGGCAAGCGCTCCCTACGGACTGAAGCTTTCTTT,CSGKRSLRTEAFF
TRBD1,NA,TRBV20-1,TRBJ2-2,TGCAGTGCTAGGGGACAGGGCCGCAACACCGGGGAGCTGTTTTTT,CSARGQGRNTGELFF
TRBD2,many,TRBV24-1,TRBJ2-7,TGTGCCACCACCTCCGGGGGGTCCGCCTACGAGCAGTACTTC,CATTSGGSAYEQYF
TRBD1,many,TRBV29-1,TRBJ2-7,TGCAGCGTTGGAGGTGGGCCGGGACAGCCCTACGAGCAGTACTTC,CSVGGGPGQPYEQYF
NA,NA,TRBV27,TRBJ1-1,TGTGCCAGCAGCCGGGGGGGCACTTGGGGAGAAGCTTTCTTT,CASSRGGTWGEAFF